The clone carrying this T cell receptor (beta chain) was counted between two and nine times. Its antigen is as yet unknown. The sample originates from a study of memory CD4+ T cells and cytomegalovirus serostatus. Turning to the study itself: Healthy Belgian adult donors included fewer than 10 CMV-positive and some 23 CMV-negative people. Whole-study findings and limits: Of about 150 reported CMV TCRbeta sequences, some 67 were found in memory CD4+ repertoires.

Germline V gene lookup returns CDR1 MNHEY and CDR2 SMNVEV (reference sequence). The CDR3 extends over 15 amino acids. V lost 7 bases to trimming and J lost 3 bases; unmatched junction nucleotides: 10. The assay was immunoSEQ multiplex PCR, and TCRdb's table has in-frame clones only and misses some. The sample yields approximately 51,000 clones, roughly 72% seen once. The sort gate was single viable CD3+CD4+CD8-CD45RO+ cells for memory CD4+ T cells. The specimen was memory CD4+ T cells from blood. The sequence was obtained from an adult in good health and CMV-seropositive. The chain couples TRBV27 to TRBJ2-3; TRBD2 matches 7 bases. This CDR3 reads CASTLGPGGTDTQYF. The CDR3 DNA reads as TGTGCCAGCACCCTGGGACCCGGGGGGACAGATACGCAGTATTTT.